A single sample gave rise to the 20 T cell receptor beta chains below, sequenced in a study of shared clonotypes between healthy human individuals. Sequencing used immunoSEQ multiplex PCR; TCRdb keeps in-frame clones, though not all of them. The sample contains over a million clones, roughly 95% of which appear only once. Specimen: naive CD4+ T cells sorted from blood. Specified subset: CD45RA+ positively selected. The origin of the receptors is a man aged 25 to 40 in good health.

The rearrangement uses TRBV16 and TRBJ2-3, with D perhaps TRBD1 (6 bases). CDR3 length: 14 amino acids. V lost 3 bases and J 3 bases, leaving 10 bases between the germline ends. Germline V CDR1 and CDR2: KGHSY, FQNENV. In DNA form, the CDR3 reads TGTGCCAGCAGCCAGGGACAATGGACAGATACGCAGTATTTT. Translated, it gives CASSQGQWTDTQYF.

This clone was counted a single time. The J gene is TRBJ2-3, the V gene TRBV27; the D gene is possibly TRBD1 (5 bases). Germline CDR1 MNHEY, CDR2 SMNVEV (reference sequence). The CDR3 has 17 residues. The V gene lost 3 bases and the J gene lost 9 bases, with 25 bases spanning the gap. The CDR3 protein is CASSFRAAPTDTGTQYF. The CDR3 DNA follows: TGTGCCAGCAGTTTTCGGGCAGCCCCGACTGACACAGGCACGCAGTATTTT.

This rearrangement joins TRBV11-2 to TRBJ2-4; D call uncertain. The CDR3 contains 16 residues. Looked up from germline, CDR1 is SGHAT and CDR2 is FQNNGV. The V end was cut by 5 bases, the J end by 6 bases, with 20 bases between. CDR3 in amino acids: CASSAYDAAAGNIQYF. The CDR3 bases are TGTGCCAGCAGCGCCTACGACGCGGCGGCTGGAAACATTCAGTACTTC.

The chain joins TRBV5-5 to TRBJ2-7, with a weak D call TRBD2 (5 bases). Germline V gene lookup returns CDR1 SGHKS and CDR2 YYEKEE (reference sequence). Trimming removed 0 bases from V and 6 bases from J, with 10 bases in between. This CDR3 spans 13 amino acids. The DNA for the CDR3 is TGTGCCAGCAGCTTGGCCGTCGGAGGCGAGCAGTACTTC. Translating gives CASSLAVGGEQYF.

The rearrangement uses TRBV5-1 and TRBJ2-3; 9 bases map to TRBD2. This CDR3 spans 17 amino acids. Germline values: CDR1 SGHRS, CDR2 YFSETQ. Trimming took 5 bases from V and 0 from J; bases not matched to a gene: 10. For the CDR3, the DNA is TGCGCCAGCAGTCGCGGACTAGCGCGGAGTAGCACAGATACGCAGTATTTT. Translating it yields CASSRGLARSSTDTQYF.

This chain links TRBV7-9 with TRBJ2-5; D is unclear. Germline V gene data show CDR1 as SEHNR and CDR2 as FQNEAQ (reference sequence). The CDR3 has 13 residues. Deletions cut 5 bases from V and 4 bases from J, with 11 bases between. CDR3: CASSGRTVETQYF. CDR3 sequence (DNA): TGTGCCAGCAGCGGACGAACGGTAGAGACCCAGTACTTC.

The chain has TRBV27 and TRBJ2-1; D remains ambiguous. This CDR3 is built from 15 residues. Looked up from germline, CDR1 is MNHEY and CDR2 is SMNVEV (reference sequence). V lost 4 bases, J lost 7 bases, and 17 bases lay in between. CDR3 bases: TGTGCCAGCAGTTCCGCAGGCTTTGAGAGGAATGAGCAGTTCTTC. This translates into CASSSAGFERNEQFF.

Comments on this clone: The sample holds other DNA sequences that translate to the same CDR3. The V and J genes are TRBV18 and TRBJ2-6, with a possible D match to TRBD1 (5 bases). CDR3 length: 17 amino acids. Trimming removed 0 bases from V and 0 bases from J, with 9 bases in between. Germline V CDR1 and CDR2: KGHSH, LQKENI. The CDR3 here is CASSPPGQGSGANVLTF. The CDR3 DNA sequence: TGTGCCAGCTCACCACCAGGGCAGGGCTCTGGGGCCAACGTCCTGACTTTC.

This chain connects TRBV30 to TRBJ2-2; tentatively, D is TRBD2 (6 bases). Germline CDR1 GTSNPN, CDR2 SVGIG (reference sequence). The CDR3 runs 17 residues. Trimming removed 7 bases from V and 3 bases from J, with 24 bases in between. The CDR3 here is CALSQSRRESHTGELFF. DNA for the CDR3: TGTGCCTTAAGCCAGAGTAGGAGGGAGAGCCACACCGGGGAGCTGTTTTTT.

J is TRBJ1-4 and V is TRBV7-9, with D possibly being TRBD1 (5 bases). Per germline, CDR1 SEHNR and CDR2 FQNEAQ (reference sequence). CDR3 length equals 14 residues. V lost 4 bases and J lost 4, with 10 bases in between. CDR3 coding DNA: TGTGCCAGCAGCTCCCGGGACCATAATGAAAAACTGTTTTTT. Its protein product is CASSSRDHNEKLFF.

The rearrangement uses TRBV13 and TRBJ2-5; TRBD2 aligns across 11 bases. Germline lookup yields CDR1 PRHDT and CDR2 FYEKMQ (reference sequence). The CDR3 is 16 amino acids. J gave up 2 bases and V 6 bases, and 8 bases lay outside the gene matches. The CDR3: CASSRRLAGKQETQYF. The CDR3 nucleotides are TGTGCCAGCAGTCGGAGACTAGCGGGAAAGCAAGAGACCCAGTACTTC.

V and J are TRBV5-6 and TRBJ2-7; D remains unclear. V was shortened by 3 bases and J by 0 bases, with 4 bases between the two germline ends. This CDR3 has 12 residues. In germline, CDR1 is SGHDT, CDR2 YYEEEE. CDR3 bases: TGTGCCAGCAGCTACAGCTCCTACGAGCAGTACTTC. It translates to CASSYSSYEQYF. Combining the CDR3 with reference TRBV5-6 and TRBJ2-7 gives the whole variable domain DAGVTQSPTHLIKTRGQQVTLRCSPKSGHDTVSWYQQALGQGPQFIFQYYEEEERQRGNFPDRFSGHQFPNYSSELNVNALLLGDSALYLCASSYSSYEQYFGPGTRLTVT.

About this clone itself: The same CDR3 can be traced to other DNA sequences in this sample. The chain carries TRBV7-2 and TRBJ1-3, with D perhaps matching TRBD1 (5 bases). Trimming cost V 5 bases and J 0 bases, with 8 bases left between them. The CDR3 runs 14 residues. Germline loops: CDR1 SGHTA, CDR2 FQGNSA. The CDR3 region has the DNA TGTGCCAGCAGCCTGGGGGGCTCTGGAAACACCATATATTTT. Residues: CASSLGGSGNTIYF.

This chain links TRBV10-1 with TRBJ2-3; no definite D call. Trimming stripped 5 bases from V and 2 bases from J, with 8 bases between. Germline lookup yields CDR1 WNHNN and CDR2 SYGVQD (reference sequence). The CDR3 loop spans 13 amino acids. In DNA, the CDR3 is TGCGCCAGCAGTCGCGCATACACAGATACGCAGTATTTT. Translated, it gives CASSRAYTDTQYF.

The CDR3 loop reads CASSSLGGSYNEQFF. CDR3 coding DNA: TGTGCCAGCAGCTCCCTAGGTGGGTCCTACAATGAGCAGTTCTTC. This rearrangement joins TRBV5-4 to TRBJ2-1, with no clear D. Germline V lookup: CDR1 SGHNT, CDR2 YYREEE (reference sequence). This CDR3 is 15 amino acids long. The V end was cut by 3 bases, the J end by 1 base, with 11 bases between.

The chain combines TRBV10-3 with TRBJ1-5; a weak D match, TRBD1 (5 bases). V lost 0 bases, J lost 0 bases, and 12 bases lay in between. Per germline, CDR1 ENHRY and CDR2 SYGVKD. The CDR3 is made up of 17 amino acids. The DNA of the CDR3 is TGTGCCATCAGTGAGTCGCCTAGAGGGACTAGCAATCAGCCCCAGCATTTT. Protein: CAISESPRGTSNQPQHF.

The chain uses TRBV2 and TRBJ2-7; D is unresolved. V lost 4 bases to trimming and J lost 3 bases, with 10 bases between them. Germline-derived CDR1 and CDR2 are SNHLY and FYNNEI. This CDR3 region has 13 residues. The CDR3 protein is CASSALKFYEQYF. DNA for the CDR3: TGTGCCAGCAGTGCCCTAAAGTTCTACGAGCAGTACTTC.

The CDR3 region has the DNA TGTGCCAGCAGTGGGCAAGAGGGGACTCTCATTGGGGAGACCCAGTACTTC. Its translation: CASSGQEGTLIGETQYF. The chain joins TRBV6-1 to TRBJ2-5; D might be TRBD2 (6 bases). The CDR3 consists of 17 residues. The V gene lost 4 bases and the J gene lost 5 bases, with 23 bases spanning the gap. Per germline, CDR1 MNHNS and CDR2 SASEGT.

V usage is TRBV4-3 and J usage is TRBJ2-2; D uncertain. Germline CDR1 and CDR2: LGHNA and YSLEER. The CDR3 is 14 amino acids. V gave up 0 bases and J gave up 6 bases, with 8 bases separating them. CDR3 coding DNA: TGCGCCAGCAGCCAAGAACAGATTTCCGGGGAGCTGTTTTTT. Its protein product is CASSQEQISGELFF.

J is TRBJ1-1 and V is TRBV11-2, with D perhaps TRBD1 (6 bases). V was pared by 3 bases and J by 1 base, with 9 bases between. Germline lookup yields CDR1 SGHAT and CDR2 FQNNGV. The CDR3 is made up of 14 amino acids. CDR3 nucleotides: TGTGCCAGCAGCTTTAGCAGGGGGAACACTGAAGCTTTCTTT. Translation: CASSFSRGNTEAFF.